Given below is one T cell receptor (beta chain) in context. The sample holds a few counts of this clone. This clone's antigen is unknown. The record has no base qualities; no much larger clone is one base away. This entry comes from a study of beta chain features in type 1 diabetes (dated by TCRdb to the late 2010s). Describing the broader study: Mean age, gender distribution, total cell number and subset yield did not differ between patients and healthy donors. A total of about 100 million sorted cells were examined across all samples, and RNA yield correlated strongly with the number of cells per subset. The study compared TCRB repertoires of sorted circulating CD4+ T cell subsets between recently diagnosed type 1 diabetes patients and matched healthy donors. Whereas all 30 or so donors provided naive and central memory subsets, regulatory and stem cell-like memory subsets were isolated from just 8 patients and roughly 8 healthy donors.

Points the paper makes about the study in general: HLA sub-analyses involved small numbers of individuals, so any influence of HLA type on TCRB rearrangement remained unresolved. In all four CD4+ subsets, TCRB CDR3 length was moderately but significantly shorter in type 1 diabetes patients. At VDJ recombination sites, patients with type 1 diabetes made fewer insertions and deleted more nucleotides, a pattern implying thymic rearrangement abnormalities. Naive, central memory and regulatory TCRB repertoires appeared to be more similar among patients than among healthy donors. Because cDNA rather than genomic DNA was sequenced, highly expressing activated cells could have been over-represented, although no difference in activation and CD3 levels was found between groups. PCR may preferentially amplify shorter templates, but because patient and control samples were amplified and corrected together, any resulting skew would affect both groups equally.

The High Capacity cDNA Reverse Transcription Kit was used to reverse transcribe all of the isolated RNA, meaning that expressed TCRB transcripts were what got sequenced. Deep immunoSEQ sequencing was performed on naive, central memory and regulatory T cell samples, with an average of roughly 3.5 million total reads per sample. After sorted cells were lysed in RLT buffer, RNA was extracted with DNase-treated RNeasy Micro or Mini kits, with the choice depending on cell number. To prevent cross-contamination, each cell subset was processed individually, whereas patient and healthy donor samples were processed jointly. Using the immunoSEQ multiplex PCR, TCRB sequences were amplified from cDNA into 87-bp fragments spanning the CDR3 region. Sequencing of the amplicons was done on the Illumina HiSeq platform. Under the source paper's analysis protocol: Synthetic template baselines were used to correct PCR bias computationally, reads within Hamming distance 2 were collapsed together, and singletons that could not be merged were discarded. By aligning reads against IMGT, V, D and J genes, CDR3 length, and insertions or deletions at six rearrangement sites were assigned. Within each subset, clonotype counts were normalized to sorted cell number, after which true diversity and Gini coefficients were computed with the tcR R package. The overlap coefficient, calculated on TCRB nucleotide sequences, was used to measure repertoire sharing. Out-of-frame TCRB sequences from naive cells were analyzed to stand in for the pre-selection repertoire. Sourced from immuneACCESS, this table was stored by TCRdb with only in-frame sequences that have V and J called. A share of the clones is absent; for the studies checked, an unresolved V gene accounts for under half, and the remainder has no known explanation. The V and J calls and clone size were taken over from that table, and D and trimming were inferred from the DNA. The sample data list approximately 250,000 clones, and 16% of these were observed just once. Clones ranked in the top ten supply about 0.078% of the sample.

The CDR1 and CDR2 encoded by the germline V gene (reference sequence) are GTSNPN and SVGIG. Germline trimming amounts to 3 bases on V and 6 bases on J, with 8 as the count of junction bases outside the gene matches. From the cysteine up to the phenylalanine, the CDR3 has a length of 14 residues. The entry retains the CDR3 DNA only, 42 bases that are in frame from base 1. A single peripheral blood draw of about 120 mL on average was collected from each donor into heparinised tubes. A BD FACSAria II was used to sort naive, central memory, regulatory and stem cell-like memory CD4+ T cells with a panel that included CD45RO, CCR7, CD25, CD127, CD95 and CD27. Every sorted population had a purity above 95%. PBMCs were isolated right away by Lymphoprep density gradient centrifugation and were stained directly, without culture. To minimize batch effects, samples were stained and sorted in pairs, one healthy donor with one patient per experiment.

The receptor's source is a man aged 25 to 40 with type 1 diabetes. Here the chain combines TRBV30 and TRBJ2-5; the junction holds 9 bases that match TRBD2. Sequenced input: naive CD4+ T cells from blood. In light of the paper, this sample's cell subset or site label describes: true naive CD4+ T cells. CDR3 loop: CAWRISGSPQTQYF. The bases read TGTGCCTGGAGGATTAGCGGGAGCCCCCAGACCCAGTACTTC.